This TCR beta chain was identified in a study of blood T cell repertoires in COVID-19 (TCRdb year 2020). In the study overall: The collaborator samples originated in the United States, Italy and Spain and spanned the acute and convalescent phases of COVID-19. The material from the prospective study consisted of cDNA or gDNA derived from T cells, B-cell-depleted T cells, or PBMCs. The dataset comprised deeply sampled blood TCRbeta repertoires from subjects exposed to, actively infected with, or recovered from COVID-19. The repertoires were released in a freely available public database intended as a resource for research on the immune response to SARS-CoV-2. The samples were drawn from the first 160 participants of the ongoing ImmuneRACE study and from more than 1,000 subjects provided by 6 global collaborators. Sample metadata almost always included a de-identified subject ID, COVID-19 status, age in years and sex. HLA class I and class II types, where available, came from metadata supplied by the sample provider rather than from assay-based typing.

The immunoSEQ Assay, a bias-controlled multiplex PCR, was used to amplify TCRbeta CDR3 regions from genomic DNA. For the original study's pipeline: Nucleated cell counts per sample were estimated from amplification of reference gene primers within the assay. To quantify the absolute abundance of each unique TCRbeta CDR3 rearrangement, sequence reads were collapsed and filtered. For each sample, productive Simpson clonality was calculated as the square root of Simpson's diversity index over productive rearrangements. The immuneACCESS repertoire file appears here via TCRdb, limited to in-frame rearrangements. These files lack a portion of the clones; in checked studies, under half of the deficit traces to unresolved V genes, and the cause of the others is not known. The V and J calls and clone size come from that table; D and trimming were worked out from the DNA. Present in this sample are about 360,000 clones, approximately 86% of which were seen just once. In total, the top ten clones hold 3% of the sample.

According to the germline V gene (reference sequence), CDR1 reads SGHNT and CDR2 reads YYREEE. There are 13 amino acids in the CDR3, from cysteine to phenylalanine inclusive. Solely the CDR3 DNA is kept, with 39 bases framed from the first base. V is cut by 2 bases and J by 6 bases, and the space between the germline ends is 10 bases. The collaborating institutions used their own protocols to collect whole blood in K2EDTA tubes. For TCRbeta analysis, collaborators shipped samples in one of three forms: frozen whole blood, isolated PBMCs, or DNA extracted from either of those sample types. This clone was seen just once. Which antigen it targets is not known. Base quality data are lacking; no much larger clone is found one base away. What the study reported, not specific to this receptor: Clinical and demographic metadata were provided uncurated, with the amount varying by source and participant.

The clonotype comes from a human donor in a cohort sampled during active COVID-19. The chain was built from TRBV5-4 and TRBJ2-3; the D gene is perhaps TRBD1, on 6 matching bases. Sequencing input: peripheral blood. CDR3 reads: CASSLNRVDTQYF. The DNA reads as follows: TGTGCCAGCAGCTTAAACAGGGTCGATACGCAGTATTTT. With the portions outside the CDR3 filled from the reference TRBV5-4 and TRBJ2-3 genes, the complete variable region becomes ETGVTQSPTHLIKTRGQQVTLRCSSQSGHNTVSWYQQALGQGPQFIFQYYREEENGRGNFPPRFSGLQFPNYSSELNVNALELDDSALYLCASSLNRVDTQYFGPGTRLTVL.